This T cell receptor beta chain was documented in a study of cytomegalovirus exposure and HLA in healthy donors. Trimming cost V 1 base and J 9 bases; bases outside gene matches: 7. This CDR3 is 14 amino acids long. Germline V CDR1 and CDR2: SGHDN, FVKESK. PCR involved 60 Vbeta and 13 Jbeta primers. The protocol was immunoSEQ multiplex PCR, while the TCRdb copy is restricted to in-frame clones and leaves out a portion. This repertoire shows about 160,000 clones, approximately 80% found once; its top ten account for about 4.5%. This TCR was recovered from a man aged 35 to 55 in good health and CMV-seronegative. Sequencing input: PBMCs. The chain uses TRBV14 and TRBJ1-2; 8 bases match TRBD1. The DNA of the CDR3 is TGTGCCAGCAGCCAAGCTAGGACAGGGCCCAGCTACACCTTC. It is translated as CASSQARTGPSYTF.